This T cell receptor (beta chain) was sequenced in a study of T cell changes during pregnancy in multiple sclerosis. Repertoires were generated with immunoSEQ multiplex PCR, while TCRdb's copy carries only in-frame clones and drops some. The repertoire holds 70,000 to 100,000 clones, 90% to 95% seen once, with roughly 0.94% in the top ten. Trimming cost V 0 bases and J 3 bases, with 4 bases left between them. This CDR3 has 12 amino acids. CDR1 is SGHNT, CDR2 YYREEE, per germline (reference sequence). The rearrangement joins TRBV5-4 to TRBJ2-7; D remains ambiguous. Material: peripheral blood, obtained in the first trimester of pregnancy. The receptor was derived from a female donor with multiple sclerosis, enrolled in a pregnancy study. The CDR3 sequence: CASSLDGYEQYF. The CDR3 region has the DNA TGTGCCAGCAGCTTGGACGGCTACGAGCAGTACTTC.